This note documents a single T cell receptor beta chain sequence. The CDR3 sequence is 15 residues long. Germline lookup yields CDR1 SGHNT and CDR2 YYREEE (reference sequence). V was trimmed by 2 bases and J by 3 bases, leaving 14 bases between them. Some clones are missing from TCRdb's copy, which holds only in-frame ones; the method was immunoSEQ multiplex PCR. The sample consists of hundreds of thousands of clones, about 88% of them appearing once. These data originate in a study of blood T cell repertoires in COVID-19. The TCR comes from a woman aged 55-70 years with COVID-19, enrolled during active disease. The chain couples TRBV5-4 to TRBJ1-1; no firm D call. The sequenced sample was peripheral blood. This CDR3 reads CASSFMRARDTEAFF. In DNA, the CDR3 is TGTGCCAGCAGCTTTATGAGGGCCCGGGACACTGAAGCTTTCTTT.